This T cell receptor (beta chain) appears in the sequencing data of a study of blood T cell repertoires in COVID-19. In the study overall: T cells, B-cell-depleted T cells, or PBMCs supplied cDNA or gDNA.

V was clipped by 5 bases and J by 2 bases; unmatched bases: 3. The CDR3 is 14 amino acids. Looked up from germline, CDR1 is MGHDK and CDR2 is SYGVNS. The assay was immunoSEQ multiplex PCR, and TCRdb's table has in-frame clones only and misses some. There are 120,000 to 150,000 clones in the sample; 80% to 90% occur only once, and approximately 4% lies in the top ten. The chain carries TRBV25-1 and TRBJ2-7; 10 bases agree with TRBD2. Sequenced sample: peripheral blood. The origin of this receptor is a middle-aged woman with acute or convalescent COVID-19. The CDR3 DNA follows: TGTGCCAGCAGTCGGACTAGCGGCACCTACGAGCAGTACTTC. The encoded protein is CASSRTSGTYEQYF.